The source of this T cell receptor (beta chain) is a study of Graves' ophthalmopathy and Graves' hyperthyroidism (dated by TCRdb to the late 2010s). Regarding the study in general: Hyperthyroidism was defined as stable when no progression to ophthalmopathy occurred within 18 months of follow-up. In more than five hyperthyroidism patients, the T-cell repertoires found in thyroid tissue were compared with those found in blood. In total, 135 blood samples were TCR-sequenced: 43 ophthalmopathy, about 75 hyperthyroidism and approximately 17 hyperthyroidism-to-ophthalmopathy patients. Following sampling, methimazole starting at 30 mg daily was administered to hyperthyroidism patients, and high-dose intravenous methylprednisolone was administered to ophthalmopathy patients. To explore V-J signatures distinguishing ophthalmopathy from hyperthyroidism, a discovery set of about a hundred patients (fewer than 45 ophthalmopathy, roughly 55 stable hyperthyroidism) was enrolled. An independent validation cohort was composed of 18 hyperthyroidism patients and around 15 patients who later progressed from hyperthyroidism to ophthalmopathy. The study used TCR beta repertoire signatures to distinguish Graves' ophthalmopathy from Graves' hyperthyroidism and to predict progression to ophthalmopathy. Beyond this particular receptor, the publication reports: No statistical method was used to set the sample size in advance, and the investigators knew which group each participant was assigned to. Most expanded thyroid clonotypes with a frequency above 0.001 also appeared in blood, which suggests that blood repertoires may reflect the immune response in the thyroid. In validation, the model predicted ophthalmopathy progression with about 71% sensitivity and roughly 78% specificity; roughly 11 predicted patients were CT-confirmed with GO in a median of around 6.5 months. The 13-signature model separated ophthalmopathy from stable hyperthyroidism with approximately 90% sensitivity and around 84% specificity in cross-validation, and 80%/75% in the test set.

Patients with hyperthyroidism were aged 18 to 65 years, had been newly diagnosed, and had a disease duration of less than 2 months. Patients with other autoimmune diseases, uncontrolled infections, pregnancy or lactation were excluded from the study. Clinical symptoms, serum thyroxine, TRAb, thyroid ultrasound and orbital computed tomography formed the basis of the diagnosis. Total RNA was extracted with Trizol reagent and quality-checked on an Agilent 2100 Bioanalyzer. TCR beta CDR3 regions were amplified from RNA transcripts for repertoire sequencing. The first round of RT-PCR was done with HTBI primers and the Qiagen OneStep RT-PCR kit, and was followed by a second round of multiplex PCR, then size selection and purification. Sequencing of the libraries was carried out on an Illumina HiSeq2000 in paired-end mode with 100 bp reads. The original methods were these. SOAPnuke was used for read processing, and reads with adapters, uncalled bases, a mean Phred below 15, or no exact constant-primer or identifier match were discarded. COPE v1.2.5 was used to merge the high-quality paired reads. Clonotypes were defined as unique nucleotide sequences and were aligned to IMGT TRB V, D and J references using MiTCR v1.1. Analysis was restricted to V-J combinations with a frequency above 0.0001, which covered about 99% of repertoires. For each V-J combination, a TCR clonal expansion and chaos score was defined as the ratio of F50 clonal expansion to chaos observed in the TCRdist matrix. Welch's t-statistics and random forest were used to reduce features to approximately 13 V-J combinations, which were fed into a naive Bayes classifier. The Morisita-Horn index was used to measure how similar the thyroid and blood repertoires were. The public reads were reprocessed in TCRdb via fastp at Q25 and MiXCR, keeping in-frame beta chains. A single entry per CDR3 protein holds the most common genes and DNA from its merged rows. It is TCRdb's table, rather than the study itself, that gives the V and J calls and clone size. The sample table holds about 1.2 million distinct CDR3 sequences, of which 36% were seen once. Of the sample, 8.5% to 14% falls within the top ten clones.

This clonotype was picked up many times. Its target antigen remains unknown. Nothing much larger sits one base from this clone, and base qualities are not available. The cysteine opens and the phenylalanine closes a CDR3 of 15 amino acids. The DNA shown is the 45-base CDR3, in frame from base 1. V ends up 4 bases short and J 6 bases short, with an unmatched junction base count of 13. The germline V gene specifies SGDLS as CDR1 and YYNGEE as CDR2. The rearrangement joined TRBV9 to TRBJ2-7; 7 central bases correspond to TRBD2. The TCR originated in an adult man with Graves' hyperthyroidism. Sample: peripheral blood or thyroid tissue (not recorded which). The CDR3 loop reads CASSPRLAALREQYF. The DNA sequence is given as TGTGCCAGCAGCCCCCGGCTAGCGGCTCTTCGCGAGCAGTACTTC.